One and the same sample provided the 11 T cell receptor beta chains below, sequenced in a study of T cell responses to AZD1222 COVID-19 vaccine. Measured with immunoSEQ multiplex PCR; TCRdb has only the in-frame clones, and not every one. Of 100,000 to 120,000 clones in the sample, roughly 92% were seen once. The sequencing here drew on peripheral blood, taken 28 days after the second AZD1222 dose. The receptors here all came from an adult who received the AZD1222 COVID-19 vaccine.

The J gene is TRBJ1-4, the V gene TRBV2; TRBD1 aligns across 7 bases. Germline trimming cut 6 bases from V and 8 bases from J; bases unmatched to any gene: 9. CDR1 and CDR2 (germline): SNHLY, FYNNEI. CDR3 length equals 14 residues. The DNA for the CDR3 is TGTGCCAGCAGGCAACAGGGGAACGGCGAAAAACTGTTTTTT. As protein: CASRQQGNGEKLFF.

The genes are TRBV5-8 and TRBJ2-2; TRBD2 matches at 12 bases. V was pared by 3 bases and J by 5 bases, with 5 bases of the junction left unmatched. The CDR3 length is 16 residues. The germline V gene has CDR1 SGHTS and CDR2 YDEGEE. This CDR3 reads CASSWTSGEATGELFF. The CDR3 DNA sequence: TGTGCCAGCAGCTGGACTAGCGGGGAGGCTACCGGGGAGCTGTTTTTT.

The V and J genes are TRBV9 and TRBJ2-3; no clear D. This CDR3 spans 12 amino acids. V was clipped by 0 bases and J by 4 bases, with 3 bases between them. Germline values: CDR1 SGDLS, CDR2 YYNGEE. CDR3 residues: CASSVEADTQYF. In DNA form, the CDR3 reads TGTGCCAGCAGCGTAGAGGCAGATACGCAGTATTTT.

The V call is TRBV30, the J call TRBJ1-6; D call uncertain. Germline V lookup: CDR1 GTSNPN, CDR2 SVGIG (reference sequence). This CDR3 is 14 amino acids long. V was shortened by 2 bases and J by 7 bases, with 12 bases between the two germline ends. In DNA form, the CDR3 reads TGTGCCTGGAGTAAGGGCCGGGAGAATTCACCCCTCCACTTT. Its protein is CAWSKGRENSPLHF. Filled out from reference TRBV30 and TRBJ1-6, the complete variable domain reads SQTIHQWPATLVQPVGSPLSLECTVEGTSNPNLYWYRQAAGRGLQLLFYSVGIGQISSEVPQNLSASRPQDRQFILSSKKLLLSDSGFYLCAWSKGRENSPLHFGNGTRLTVT.

V gene TRBV11-3 combines with J gene TRBJ1-6; D perhaps matches TRBD1 (6 bases). The CDR3 length is 15 residues. Germline V gene lookup returns CDR1 SGHNT and CDR2 YENEEA. V lost 4 bases and J 7 bases, leaving 14 bases between the germline ends. The CDR3 loop reads CASSSGRGVNSPLHF. In DNA, the CDR3 is TGTGCCAGCAGCTCCGGCAGGGGTGTGAATTCACCCCTCCACTTT.

V and J are TRBV7-8 and TRBJ1-4; a possible D gene is TRBD1 (5 bases). Per germline, CDR1 SGHVS and CDR2 FQNEAQ. V gave up 0 bases and J gave up 0 bases, with 20 bases separating them. The CDR3 contains 20 residues. The CDR3 loop is CASSLALIRAGGATNEKLFF. CDR3 DNA sequence: TGTGCCAGCAGCTTAGCGCTAATTAGGGCCGGGGGAGCAACTAATGAAAAACTGTTTTTT.

This clone was found once. This chain connects TRBV6-5 to TRBJ2-7; D is ambiguous. Germline lookup yields CDR1 MNHEY and CDR2 SVGAGI. The length of the CDR3 is 13 residues. V lost 4 bases to trimming and J lost 7 bases, with 14 bases between them. The CDR3 region is CASSSAPPREQYF. CDR3 coding DNA: TGTGCCAGCAGTTCCGCCCCGCCTCGGGAGCAGTACTTC.

This chain connects TRBV2 to TRBJ2-2, with D possibly being TRBD2 (5 bases). Germline V gene lookup returns CDR1 SNHLY and CDR2 FYNNEI. V was shortened by 7 bases and J by 2 bases, with 14 bases between the two germline ends. This CDR3 has 15 amino acids. CDR3 amino acids: CASKAREDNTGELFF. The DNA for the CDR3 is TGTGCCAGCAAGGCGAGGGAAGATAACACCGGGGAGCTGTTTTTT.

The chain couples TRBV5-5 to TRBJ2-3; 8 nucleotides line up with TRBD2. The V gene end was trimmed by 0 bases and the J gene end by 1 base; junction bases not matched to a gene: 7. The germline V gene encodes CDR1 SGHKS and CDR2 YYEKEE (reference sequence). This CDR3 comprises 17 residues. CDR3 sequence (DNA): TGTGCCAGCAGCTTGGCAAGTGGGCGGGGGGGCACAGATACGCAGTATTTT. Protein: CASSLASGRGGTDTQYF.

The genes are TRBV10-3 and TRBJ1-4; TRBD1 aligns across 7 bases. Germline loops: CDR1 ENHRY, CDR2 SYGVKD. V lost 5 bases and J lost 8; bases outside the gene matches: 14. This CDR3 comprises 16 residues. The DNA of the CDR3 is TGTGCCATCAGTCCGATAAAGACAGGGACCGGCGAAAAACTGTTTTTT. Translating it yields CAISPIKTGTGEKLFF.

V and J are TRBV19 and TRBJ1-4; no firm D call. The V end lost 2 bases, the J end lost 5 bases, and 12 bases lay between the germline ends. The CDR3 has 15 amino acids. Germline lookup yields CDR1 LNHDA and CDR2 SQIVND (reference sequence). The CDR3 region is CASSITPGPNEKLFF. Here the CDR3 DNA reads TGTGCCAGTAGTATAACCCCTGGACCCAATGAAAAACTGTTTTTT.